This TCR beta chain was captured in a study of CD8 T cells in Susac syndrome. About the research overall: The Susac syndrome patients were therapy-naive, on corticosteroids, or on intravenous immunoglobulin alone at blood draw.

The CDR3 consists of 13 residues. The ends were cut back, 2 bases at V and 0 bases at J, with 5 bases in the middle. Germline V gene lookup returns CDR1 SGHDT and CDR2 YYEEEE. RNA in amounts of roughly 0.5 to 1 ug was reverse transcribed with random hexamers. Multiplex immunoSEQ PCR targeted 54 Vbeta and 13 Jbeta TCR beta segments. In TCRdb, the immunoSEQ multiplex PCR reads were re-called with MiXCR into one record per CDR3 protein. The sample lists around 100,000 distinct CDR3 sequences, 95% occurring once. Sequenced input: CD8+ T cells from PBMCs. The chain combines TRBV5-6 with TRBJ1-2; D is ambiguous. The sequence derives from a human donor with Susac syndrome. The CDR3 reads CASSFTANYGYTF. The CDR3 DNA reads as TGTGCCAGCAGCTTCACTGCTAACTATGGCTACACCTTC. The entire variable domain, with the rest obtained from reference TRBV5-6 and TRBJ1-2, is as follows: DAGVTQSPTHLIKTRGQQVTLRCSPKSGHDTVSWYQQALGQGPQFIFQYYEEEERQRGNFPDRFSGHQFPNYSSELNVNALLLGDSALYLCASSFTANYGYTFGSGTRLTVV.